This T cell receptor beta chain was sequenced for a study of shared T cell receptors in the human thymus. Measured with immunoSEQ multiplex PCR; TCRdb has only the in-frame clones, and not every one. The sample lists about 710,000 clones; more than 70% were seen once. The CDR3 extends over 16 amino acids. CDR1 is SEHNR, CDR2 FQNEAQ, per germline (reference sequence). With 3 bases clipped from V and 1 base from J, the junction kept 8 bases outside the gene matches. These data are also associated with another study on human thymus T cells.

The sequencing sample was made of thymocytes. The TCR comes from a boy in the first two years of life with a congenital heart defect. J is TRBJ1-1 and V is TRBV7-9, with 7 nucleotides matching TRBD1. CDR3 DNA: TGTGCCAGCAGCTTTGGCGACAGGGTGGGGAACACTGAAGCTTTCTTT. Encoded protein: CASSFGDRVGNTEAFF.